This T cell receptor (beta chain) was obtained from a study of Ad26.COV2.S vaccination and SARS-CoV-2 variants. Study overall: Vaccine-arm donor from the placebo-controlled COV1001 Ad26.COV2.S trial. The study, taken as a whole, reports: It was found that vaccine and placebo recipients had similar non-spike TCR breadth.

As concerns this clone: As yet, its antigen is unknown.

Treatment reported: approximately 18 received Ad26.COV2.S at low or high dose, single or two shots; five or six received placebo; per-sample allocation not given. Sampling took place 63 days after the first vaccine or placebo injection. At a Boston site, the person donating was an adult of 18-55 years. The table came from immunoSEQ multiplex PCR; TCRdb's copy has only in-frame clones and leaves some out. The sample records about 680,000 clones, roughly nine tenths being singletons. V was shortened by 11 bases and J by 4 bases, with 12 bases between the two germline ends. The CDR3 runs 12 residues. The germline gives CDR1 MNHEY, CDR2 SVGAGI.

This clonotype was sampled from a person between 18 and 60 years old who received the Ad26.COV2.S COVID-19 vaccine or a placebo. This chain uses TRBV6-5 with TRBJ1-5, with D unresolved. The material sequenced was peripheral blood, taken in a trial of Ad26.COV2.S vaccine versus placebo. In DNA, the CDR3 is TGTGCCGGTATCCCGGAGAATCAGCCCCAGCATTTT. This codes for CAGIPENQPQHF.